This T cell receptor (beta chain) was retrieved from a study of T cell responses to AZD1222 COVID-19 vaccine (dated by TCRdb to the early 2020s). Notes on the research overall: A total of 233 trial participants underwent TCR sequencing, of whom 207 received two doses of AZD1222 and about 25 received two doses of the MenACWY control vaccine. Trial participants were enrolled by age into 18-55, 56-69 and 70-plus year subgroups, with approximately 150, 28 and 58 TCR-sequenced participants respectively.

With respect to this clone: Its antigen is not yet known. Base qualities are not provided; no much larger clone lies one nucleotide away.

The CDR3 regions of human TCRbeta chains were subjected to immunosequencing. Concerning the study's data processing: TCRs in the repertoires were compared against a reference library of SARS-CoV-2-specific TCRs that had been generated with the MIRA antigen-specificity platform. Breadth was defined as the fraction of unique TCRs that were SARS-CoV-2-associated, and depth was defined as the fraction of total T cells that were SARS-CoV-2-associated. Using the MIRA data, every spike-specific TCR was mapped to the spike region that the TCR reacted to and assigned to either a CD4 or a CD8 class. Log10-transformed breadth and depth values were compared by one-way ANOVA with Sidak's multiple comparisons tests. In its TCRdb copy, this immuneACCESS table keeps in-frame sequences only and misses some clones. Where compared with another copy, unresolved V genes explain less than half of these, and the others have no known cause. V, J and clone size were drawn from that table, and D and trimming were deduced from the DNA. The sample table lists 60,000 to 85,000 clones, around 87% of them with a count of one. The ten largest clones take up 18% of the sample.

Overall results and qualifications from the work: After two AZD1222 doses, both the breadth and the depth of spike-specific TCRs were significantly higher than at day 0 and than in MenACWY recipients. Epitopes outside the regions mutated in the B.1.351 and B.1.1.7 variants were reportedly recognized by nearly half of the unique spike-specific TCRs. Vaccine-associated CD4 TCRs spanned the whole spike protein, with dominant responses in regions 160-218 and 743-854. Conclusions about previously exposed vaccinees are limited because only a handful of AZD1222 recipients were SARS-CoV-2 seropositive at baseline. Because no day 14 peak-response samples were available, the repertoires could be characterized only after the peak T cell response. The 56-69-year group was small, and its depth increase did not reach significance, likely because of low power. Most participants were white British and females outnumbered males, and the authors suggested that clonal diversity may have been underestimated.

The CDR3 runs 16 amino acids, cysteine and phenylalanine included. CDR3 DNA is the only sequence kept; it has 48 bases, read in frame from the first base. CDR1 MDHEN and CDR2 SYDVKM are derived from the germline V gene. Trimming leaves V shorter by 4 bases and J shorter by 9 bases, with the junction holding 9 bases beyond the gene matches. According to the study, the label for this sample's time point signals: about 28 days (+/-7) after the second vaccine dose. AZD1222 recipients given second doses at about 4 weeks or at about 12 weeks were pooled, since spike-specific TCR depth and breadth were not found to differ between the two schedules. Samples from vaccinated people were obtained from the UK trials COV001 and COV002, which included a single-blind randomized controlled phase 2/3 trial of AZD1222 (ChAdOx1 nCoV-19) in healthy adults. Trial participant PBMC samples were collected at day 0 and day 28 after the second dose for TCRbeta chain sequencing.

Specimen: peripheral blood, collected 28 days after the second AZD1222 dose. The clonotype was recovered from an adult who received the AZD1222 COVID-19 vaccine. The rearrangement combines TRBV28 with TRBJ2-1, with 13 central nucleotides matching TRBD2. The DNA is TGTGCCAGCAGTTCCCAACTAGCGGGGGGGCGGAGTGAGCAGTTCTTC. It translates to CASSSQLAGGRSEQFF.